This T cell receptor (beta chain) stems from a study of regulatory T cells in long-lasting Graves disease. The sample holds a few counts of this clonotype. Antigen: not known. Sample time point: newly diagnosed GD, antithyroid drugs for less than 3 months. The TCR library was made from RNA extracted from PBMCs. General study findings and limits: The small sample size may have reduced accuracy.

Arm-PCR of CDR3 regions with iRepertoire HTBI primers generated TCR beta libraries. As handled by the study authors: The samples yielded about 60 TRBV and roughly 15 TRBJ segments. TCRdb recomputed calls from the multiplex PCR reads with MiXCR, one row per CDR3 protein. TCRdb, not the authors, supplied the V and J calls. The sample shows about 530,000 distinct CDR3 sequences, roughly 15% of them seen only once. This sample was also put to use in a study of T cells in Graves' hyperthyroidism and ophthalmopathy.

Sequenced material: peripheral blood mononuclear cells (PBMCs), taken at new diagnosis, from a patient treated with antithyroid drugs. The TCR sequence derives from a woman aged 35-60 years with Graves disease.

The CDR3 loop reads CASSLVPPGSGDRNEQFF. CDR3 coding DNA: TGTGCCAGCAGCTTAGTCCCCCCGGGTAGCGGGGACCGCAATGAGCAGTTCTTC. The V call is TRBV7-2, the J call TRBJ2-1; TRBD2 aligns across 8 bases. This CDR3 is 18 amino acids long. Germline V gene lookup returns CDR1 SGHTA and CDR2 FQGNSA. Trimming removed 1 base from V and 6 bases from J; junction bases left unmatched: 14.